This T cell receptor beta chain was found in a study of radiotherapy plus CTLA-4 blockade in lung cancer. V lost 4 bases and J 1 base, leaving 13 bases between the germline ends. The CDR3 has 15 residues. Germline assignment: CDR1 SNHLY and CDR2 FYNNEI. Some clones are missing from TCRdb's copy, which holds only in-frame ones; the method was immunoSEQ multiplex PCR. The data hold 50,000 to 60,000 clones, with roughly four fifths observed a single time. The chain is built from TRBV2 and TRBJ1-1; weak D call: TRBD1 (5 bases). Sequences were derived from peripheral blood, sampled from a patient treated with radiotherapy plus ipilimumab. The receptor comes from a human donor with non-small cell lung cancer who had a complete response to radiotherapy plus ipilimumab. The CDR3 coding sequence is TGTGCCAGCAGTGGTGAGGTGGGGCCGAACACTGAAGCTTTCTTT. This translates into CASSGEVGPNTEAFF.